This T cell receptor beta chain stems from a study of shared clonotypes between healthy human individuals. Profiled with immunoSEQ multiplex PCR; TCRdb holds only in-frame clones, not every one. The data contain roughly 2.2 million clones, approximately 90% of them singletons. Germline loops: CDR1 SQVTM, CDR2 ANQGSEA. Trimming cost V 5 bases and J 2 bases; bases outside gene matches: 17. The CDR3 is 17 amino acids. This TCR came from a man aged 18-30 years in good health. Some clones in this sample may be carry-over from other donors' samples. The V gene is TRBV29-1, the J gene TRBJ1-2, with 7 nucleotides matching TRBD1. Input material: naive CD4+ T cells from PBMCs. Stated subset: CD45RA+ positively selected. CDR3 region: CSVNTPTGKGENYGYTF. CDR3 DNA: TGCAGCGTTAACACACCGACAGGGAAGGGAGAAAACTATGGCTACACCTTC. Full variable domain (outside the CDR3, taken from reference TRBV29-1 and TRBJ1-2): SAVISQKPSRDICQRGTSLTIQCQVDSQVTMMFWYRQQPGQSLTLIATANQGSEATYESGFVIDKFPISRPNLTFSTLTVSNMSPEDSSIYLCSVNTPTGKGENYGYTFGSGTRLTVV.